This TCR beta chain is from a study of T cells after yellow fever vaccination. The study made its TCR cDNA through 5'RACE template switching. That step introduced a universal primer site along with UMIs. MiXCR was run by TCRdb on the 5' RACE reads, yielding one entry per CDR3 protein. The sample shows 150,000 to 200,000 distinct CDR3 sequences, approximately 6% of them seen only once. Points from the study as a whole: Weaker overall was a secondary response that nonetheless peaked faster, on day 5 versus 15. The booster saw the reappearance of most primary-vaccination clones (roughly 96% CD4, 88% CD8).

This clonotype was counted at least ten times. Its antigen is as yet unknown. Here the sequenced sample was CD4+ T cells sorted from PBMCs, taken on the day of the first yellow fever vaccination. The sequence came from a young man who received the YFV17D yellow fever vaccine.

Here the CDR3 reads CATSRGSPGDPTDTQYF. The DNA for the CDR3 is TGTGCCACCAGCAGAGGGTCACCGGGGGACCCCACAGATACGCAGTATTTT. The J gene is TRBJ2-3, the V gene TRBV15; TRBD2 is a possible D gene (6 bases). Per the germline V gene, CDR1 is LNHNV and CDR2 is YYDKDF (reference sequence). The CDR3 is made up of 17 amino acids. The germline V and J ends were trimmed by 1 base and 2 bases, with 16 bases remaining between them.